This T cell receptor (beta chain) stems from a study of T-cell reconstitution after alpha-beta-depleted transplantation in children (dated by TCRdb to 2016 to 2017). Looking at the study overall: T-cell immune reconstitution after TCRalphabeta/CD19-depleted allogeneic hematopoietic cell transplantation in children was quantitatively tracked in the study by means of TCR repertoire profiling. Results the study describes overall, beyond this receptor: Over the following months the frequencies of hyperexpanded clones went down, and after one year T-cell counts and TCRbeta diversity were mostly credited to newly produced T cells. In some patients, high TCRbeta diversity at day 60 was attributed to recipient T cells and intrathymic progenitors that had survived conditioning. The apparently early alphabetaT-cell count recovery about two months after transplant was reportedly dependent on only several hundred rapidly expanded clones derived from non-depleted graft cells.

In this sample, this clonotype turned up a few times. No antigen is known for it. Per-base qualities were not stored, and no clone one base away is much larger. Preparation of the library involved PCR. This sample was sequenced with an Illumina HiSeq 2500. To normalize quantification of the TCRbeta repertoire, the TCR libraries were built with molecular barcoding that relied on unique molecular identifiers. TCRdb handled the public reads itself, with Q25 trimming in fastp and clone calling in MiXCR, and kept productive beta chains. Entries that share a CDR3 protein sequence are merged under the most common genes and DNA. This sample holds approximately 230,000 distinct CDR3 sequences; about 24% were observed only once. About 5% of the sample is held by the ten biggest clonotypes. Read against the paper, the sample's treatment or condition label means: allogeneic hematopoietic cell transplantation with graft depleted of TCRalphabeta T cells and CD19 B cells. Transplant recipients were children who received TCRalphabeta/CD19-depleted allogeneic hematopoietic cell grafts.

From the germline V gene, CDR1 is SGHRS and CDR2 is YFSETQ. From cysteine to phenylalanine, the CDR3 is 15 amino acids long. Only the CDR3 region is kept as DNA, spanning 45 bases read in frame from base 1. V gives up 4 bases and J gives up 0 bases, and the segment between their germline ends measures 13 bases. This specimen was PBMCs, mostly from graft donor cells, taken 360 days after TCRalphabeta/CD19-depleted stem cell transplant. This clonotype originated in a female patient aged 2 to 10 who had a stem cell transplant for congenital amegakaryocytic thrombocytopenia, so the T cells may come from the graft donor. Here the chain combines TRBV5-1 and TRBJ2-5; the D region may be TRBD1 or TRBD2, each matching 5 bases equally. The nucleotides read TGCGCCAGCAGCGGGGGACGGAGGTACCAAGAGACCCAGTACTTC. Translated, this is CASSGGRRYQETQYF.